Below are 19 T cell receptor beta chains sequenced from a single sample in a study of T cells expressing NK-cell markers. TCRdb re-called the 5' RACE reads; every CDR3 protein appears as one record, without DNA. The sample table sets out approximately 22,000 distinct CDR3 sequences. The specimen sequenced was blood T cells: a sorted CD56 or NKG2C T cell subset, CD4+ or CD8+ T cells, or bulk PBMC T cells (not recorded which). These receptor sequences come from a man aged 18-75 years in good health.

The V gene is TRBV27, the J gene TRBJ2-1; TCRdb calls TRBD1, which cannot be checked without DNA. This CDR3 region has 17 residues. Germline assignment: CDR1 MNHEY and CDR2 SMNVEV (reference sequence). The CDR3 region is CASSPDPGQGGHNEQFF.

The V gene is TRBV10-2, the J gene TRBJ1-2. CDR1 is WSHSY and CDR2 is SAAADI in the germline V gene. The CDR3 contains 14 residues. The CDR3 is CASSEIEPTYGYTF.

V usage is TRBV19 and J usage is TRBJ2-1. Germline loops: CDR1 LNHDA, CDR2 SQIVND (reference sequence). CDR3 length: 13 amino acids. The CDR3 sequence is CASSISSYNEQFF.

This chain links TRBV13 with TRBJ2-7; TCRdb's D gene call, TRBD2, goes unchecked for lack of DNA. Germline CDR1 and CDR2: PRHDT and FYEKMQ (reference sequence). This CDR3 has 15 residues. The CDR3 is CASSLGLAGTYEQYF.

The chain joins TRBV6-1 to TRBJ2-1; TCRdb outputs TRBD1, but without DNA this stays unchecked. The CDR3 is 15 amino acids. Looked up from germline, CDR1 is MNHNS and CDR2 is SASEGT. The chain's CDR3 is CASSERQGGWNEQFF.

This chain connects TRBV12-3 or TRBV12-4 to TRBJ1-1; lacking DNA, the TRBD1 call made by TCRdb goes unchecked. CDR3 length equals 14 residues. Here the CDR3 reads CASSSSGGRSEAFF.

The chain recombines TRBV7-9 with TRBJ2-3; lacking DNA, the TRBD2 call made by TCRdb goes unchecked. Germline assignment: CDR1 SEHNR and CDR2 FQNEAQ (reference sequence). The CDR3 runs 14 residues. The CDR3 loop is CASSREAGTDTQYF.

The chain carries TRBV27 and TRBJ2-7; there is no DNA to check the TCRdb D call of TRBD1. The CDR3 length is 14 residues. Germline-derived CDR1 and CDR2 are MNHEY and SMNVEV (reference sequence). The CDR3 loop reads CASSLGTGANEQYF.

The chain recombines TRBV7-9 with TRBJ2-1; with no DNA, the TCRdb D assignment of TRBD1 cannot be verified. The V gene's germline CDR1 is SEHNR and CDR2 FQNEAQ (reference sequence). The CDR3 length is 14 residues. The CDR3: CASSFSNLPDEQFF.

This chain joins TRBV5-1 and TRBJ1-6; TCRdb proposes TRBD1, but this gene call is untestable without DNA. Germline V gives CDR1 SGHRS, CDR2 YFSETQ. The CDR3 contains 16 residues. The CDR3 sequence: CASSLKSTGGNSPLHF.

The rearrangement links TRBV20-1 to TRBJ2-6; the TCRdb call, TRBD1, lacks DNA for checking. The germline V gene encodes CDR1 DFQATT and CDR2 SNEGSKA (reference sequence). The CDR3 totals 16 residues. CDR3 loop: CSARSDSLSGANVLTF.

The J gene is TRBJ2-7, the V gene TRBV28; without DNA, the TCRdb call of TRBD1 cannot be checked. Germline V gives CDR1 MDHEN, CDR2 SYDVKM. The CDR3 runs to 14 residues. The CDR3 sequence: CASSGSDRPYEQYF.

The chain couples TRBV6-5 to TRBJ2-7. This CDR3 is 14 amino acids long. From germline, CDR1 is MNHEY and CDR2 SVGAGI. The CDR3 protein is CASSPKETSYEQYF.

The chain employs TRBV5-5 and TRBJ2-7; TCRdb's assignment of TRBD1 cannot be checked, as there is no DNA. The CDR3 has 14 residues. Looked up from germline, CDR1 is SGHKS and CDR2 is YYEKEE (reference sequence). CDR3 protein: CASSIWDRPYEQYF.

The chain employs TRBV5-4 and TRBJ2-3; lacking DNA, the TRBD1 call made by TCRdb goes unchecked. CDR3 length equals 14 residues. Germline CDR1 SGHNT, CDR2 YYREEE (reference sequence). CDR3 sequence reads: CASSFGQGSDTQYF. The variable domain in full, completed from reference TRBV5-4 and TRBJ2-3, reads ETGVTQSPTHLIKTRGQQVTLRCSSQSGHNTVSWYQQALGQGPQFIFQYYREEENGRGNFPPRFSGLQFPNYSSELNVNALELDDSALYLCASSFGQGSDTQYFGPGTRLTVL.

The chain links TRBV7-9 to TRBJ2-1; TCRdb picks TRBD2, but there is no DNA to check that call. CDR3 length equals 14 residues. Germline lookup yields CDR1 SEHNR and CDR2 FQNEAQ (reference sequence). The CDR3 sequence is CASSLLSGGAEQFF.

The rearrangement uses TRBV7-6 and TRBJ1-5. This CDR3 has 13 residues. Germline CDR1 reads SGHVS; CDR2 reads FNYEAQ. CDR3 in amino acids: CASSLGWAQPQHF.

The chain joins TRBV28 to TRBJ2-1; TCRdb's D call, TRBD1, is unchecked because there is no DNA. Germline V gene sequence: CDR1 MDHEN, CDR2 SYDVKM. This CDR3 spans 17 amino acids. The CDR3 loop reads CASSLEPGGSSYNEQFF.

The chain combines TRBV18 with TRBJ2-3; TCRdb's D call of TRBD2 is untestable without DNA. The CDR3 runs to 13 residues. The germline gives CDR1 KGHSH, CDR2 LQKENI. The chain's CDR3 is CASSVAGSDTQYF.